The 26 T cell receptor beta chains presented below share a single source sample, sequenced in a study of CD8 T cells in ankylosing spondylitis (TCRdb year 2017). These receptors lack a known antigen. The protocol used for the library was 5' RACE. The reads were generated on an Illumina HiSeq 2500. Clones were called with MiXCR by TCRdb after fastp trimmed the public reads at Q25, and only in-frame beta chains were retained. Every distinct CDR3 protein forms one entry, paired with its most common genes and DNA. The sample includes about 330,000 distinct CDR3 sequences, with approximately 8% observed a single time. Less than 15% of the sample rests with the top ten. The paper as a whole reports these results and caveats: Blood from ankylosing spondylitis patients appeared to be characterized by a TCR beta motif made up of seven or eight highly homologous amino acid variants.

The sequencing sample was made of blood, either unsorted or a sorted T cell fraction (not recorded which). These receptors came from a male donor with ankylosing spondylitis.

This clonotype was counted only a few times. The chain employs TRBV12-3 or TRBV12-4 and TRBJ2-7, with a tentative D call TRBD2 (6 bases). With 5 bases removed from V and 2 bases from J, the gap between germline ends came to 22 bases. This CDR3 is 17 amino acids long. The CDR3 DNA follows: TGTGCCAGCAGTCTGTCGCGGAGGGTCCCAGTTACCTACGAGCAGTACTTC. This gives the protein CASSLSRRVPVTYEQYF.

This chain links TRBV6-1 with TRBJ2-3; TRBD2 agrees at 8 bases. V trimming: 6 bases; J trimming: 8 bases; junction bases outside the gene matches: 7. CDR3 length: 13 amino acids. CDR1 MNHNS and CDR2 SASEGT come from the germline V gene. CDR3: CASSPREGRTQYF. In nucleotides, the CDR3 is TGTGCCAGCAGCCCCCGGGAGGGTCGTACGCAGTATTTT.

The V and J genes are TRBV19 and TRBJ1-2; D is unresolved. Germline lookup yields CDR1 LNHDA and CDR2 SQIVND (reference sequence). The CDR3 is made up of 16 amino acids. V lost 4 bases, J lost 0 bases, and 15 bases lay in between. Here the CDR3 reads CASSSRYGQANYGYTF. The CDR3 DNA reads TGTGCCAGTAGTAGCCGGTACGGTCAAGCTAACTATGGCTACACCTTC.

This chain links TRBV7-7 with TRBJ2-1, with 9 bases lining up with TRBD2. CDR3 length: 16 residues. V was pared by 0 bases and J by 4 bases, with 4 bases of the junction left unmatched. CDR1 and CDR2 (germline): SSHAT, FNYEAQ (reference sequence). CDR3 residues: CASSLAGLARYNEQFF. The DNA of the CDR3 is TGTGCCAGCAGCTTAGCCGGACTAGCGAGATACAATGAGCAGTTCTTC.

This clonotype was seen only a few times. V and J are TRBV12-3 or TRBV12-4 and TRBJ2-6; D not resolved. The CDR3 contains 17 residues. Trimming left V 7 bases short and J 0 bases short, with 16 bases between. The CDR3 nucleotides are TGTGCCAGCACCCCAAGGGCAACCCGCTCTGGGGCCAACGTCCTGACTTTC. Its translation: CASTPRATRSGANVLTF.

The chain carries TRBV6-1 and TRBJ2-7; weak D call: TRBD2 (5 bases). CDR3 size: 14 residues. Germline CDR1 reads MNHNS; CDR2 reads SASEGT. V was cut by 5 bases and J by 6 bases, with 17 bases left in between. The CDR3 nucleotides read TGTGCCAGCAGTCCACCGGGTCCCGGGATCGAGCAGTACTTC. It specifies CASSPPGPGIEQYF.

There are a few counts of this clonotype. The chain uses TRBV9 and TRBJ2-2, with D possibly TRBD1 on 6 matching bases. CDR3 size: 16 residues. CDR1 is SGDLS and CDR2 is YYNGEE in the germline V gene. Trimming took 0 bases from V and 5 from J, leaving 14 bases between them. For the CDR3, the DNA is TGTGCCAGCAGCGTAGGGGCAGGGGATGGAACCGGGGAGCTGTTTTTT. It specifies CASSVGAGDGTGELFF.

The sample holds many counts of this clonotype. The V and J genes are TRBV7-7 and TRBJ2-1, with 7 nucleotides matching TRBD2. This CDR3 region has 15 residues. Unmatched junction bases numbered 8, after V lost 5 bases and J lost 4 bases. The germline CDR1 and CDR2 sequences are SSHAT and FNYEAQ (reference sequence). CDR3 loop: CASSPWSGGYNEQFF. The CDR3 DNA reads as TGTGCCAGCAGCCCATGGTCGGGGGGATACAATGAGCAGTTCTTC. The whole variable domain, remainder taken from reference TRBV7-7 and TRBJ2-1, is GAGVSQSPRYKVTKRGQDVTLRCDPISSHATLYWYQQALGQGPEFLTYFNYEAQPDKSGLPSDRFSAERPEGSISTLTIQRTEQRDSAMYRCASSPWSGGYNEQFFGPGTRLTVL.

This clonotype was counted many times. This chain links TRBV18 with TRBJ2-7, with D perhaps being TRBD1 or TRBD2 (5 bases each). The germline gives CDR1 KGHSH, CDR2 LQKENI. V lost 6 bases, J lost 0 bases, and 12 bases lay in between. This CDR3 is built from 14 residues. This CDR3 reads CASSPGTSSYEQYF. The CDR3 region has the DNA TGTGCCAGCTCCCCCGGGACGAGCTCCTACGAGCAGTACTTC.

The chain uses TRBV12-3 or TRBV12-4 and TRBJ2-1, with D possibly matching TRBD1 (7 bases). This CDR3 spans 14 amino acids. Deletions cut 6 bases from V and 15 bases from J, with 24 bases between. As DNA, the CDR3 is TGTGCCAGCAGCAGGGACTTGGGACAGCATCAGGGGTTCTTC. It codes for CASSRDLGQHQGFF.

This chain connects TRBV7-3 to TRBJ2-6; 8 nucleotides match TRBD1. Germline V lookup: CDR1 SGHTA, CDR2 FQGTGA. The CDR3 extends over 17 amino acids. The trim removed 2 bases at V and 2 bases at J, leaving 5 bases unmatched. DNA for the CDR3: TGTGCCAGCAGCTTATGGGCAGGGGGCGCTGGGGCCAACGTCCTGACTTTC. This gives the protein CASSLWAGGAGANVLTF.

This clonotype was seen at least ten times. V and J are TRBV6-2 or TRBV6-3 and TRBJ2-7; D tentatively reads TRBD1 or TRBD2 (5 bases each). The CDR3 has 12 residues. Deletions cut 2 bases from V and 6 bases from J, with 8 bases between. CDR1 MNHEY and CDR2 SVGEGT come from the germline V gene. In DNA form, the CDR3 reads TGTGCCAGCAGTTACATGGGGACCGAGCAGTACTTC. As protein: CASSYMGTEQYF.

This clonotype was counted ten times or more. The chain has TRBV12-3 or TRBV12-4 and TRBJ2-1; D perhaps matches TRBD2 (6 bases). The V and J ends lost 2 bases and 7 bases respectively, with 12 bases between them. This CDR3 has 14 residues. The CDR3, as DNA: TGTGCCAGCAGTTTATTGCCTGGAGGGAATGAGCAGTTCTTC. Translated, it gives CASSLLPGGNEQFF.

The V and J genes are TRBV3-1 and TRBJ2-1; possibly TRBD2 for D (5 bases). The germline gives CDR1 LGHDT, CDR2 YNNKEL (reference sequence). The CDR3 covers 14 residues. V was pared by 0 bases and J by 6 bases, with 9 bases between. CDR3 nucleotide sequence: TGTGCCAGCAGCCAAGAAACGGGAAGCAATGAGCAGTTCTTC. Its protein is CASSQETGSNEQFF.

This clonotype turned up a few times. V usage is TRBV5-6 and J usage is TRBJ2-1; either TRBD1 or TRBD2 may supply D (5 bases each). From germline, CDR1 is SGHDT and CDR2 YYEEEE. The V gene lost 3 bases and the J gene lost 0 bases, with 10 bases spanning the gap. The length of the CDR3 is 15 residues. Written as DNA, the CDR3 is TGTGCCAGCAGCTCGGGACGCCGCTCCTACAATGAGCAGTTCTTC. Amino acid sequence: CASSSGRRSYNEQFF. Full variable domain (missing parts from reference TRBV5-6 and TRBJ2-1): DAGVTQSPTHLIKTRGQQVTLRCSPKSGHDTVSWYQQALGQGPQFIFQYYEEEERQRGNFPDRFSGHQFPNYSSELNVNALLLGDSALYLCASSSGRRSYNEQFFGPGTRLTVL.

The rearrangement joins TRBV30 to TRBJ1-6; the match to TRBD1 covers 8 bases. The CDR3 is 14 residues long. Germline trimming cut 0 bases from V and 5 bases from J; bases unmatched to any gene: 0. Per germline, CDR1 GTSNPN and CDR2 SVGIG (reference sequence). The CDR3 loop is CAWSVGQDNSPLHF. Here the CDR3 DNA reads TGTGCCTGGAGTGTGGGACAGGATAATTCACCCCTCCACTTT.

The sample holds a few counts of this clonotype. The rearrangement joins TRBV12-3 or TRBV12-4 to TRBJ2-1, with D perhaps TRBD2 (5 bases). The ends were cut back, 2 bases at V and 9 bases at J, with 11 bases in the middle. This CDR3 is 13 amino acids long. CDR3 in amino acids: CASSLFQGSEQFF. The CDR3 coding sequence is TGTGCCAGCAGTTTATTCCAAGGGAGTGAGCAGTTCTTC.

At least ten counts were recorded for this clonotype. V usage is TRBV10-2 and J usage is TRBJ1-1; tentative D call: TRBD1 (6 bases). Germline CDR1 and CDR2: WSHSY and SAAADI. The CDR3 is made up of 15 amino acids. The V end lost 7 bases, the J end lost 1 base, and 16 bases lay between the germline ends. The CDR3: CASTLQRGPNTEAFF. The CDR3 DNA reads as TGCGCCAGCACCCTTCAACGGGGGCCGAACACTGAAGCTTTCTTT.

The chain is built from TRBV9 and TRBJ2-2; 7 bases agree with TRBD2. Germline CDR1 is SGDLS and CDR2 is YYNGEE. Trimming cost V 6 bases and J 3 bases; bases outside gene matches: 5. The length of the CDR3 is 14 residues. The CDR3 loop reads CASTLSGYTGELFF. As DNA, the CDR3 is TGTGCCAGCACCCTTAGCGGGTACACCGGGGAGCTGTTTTTT.

This clonotype was counted between two and nine times. The genes are TRBV20-1 and TRBJ1-5; D gene uncertain. The germline gives CDR1 DFQATT, CDR2 SNEGSKA (reference sequence). The CDR3 is 13 residues long. V dropped 3 bases and J dropped 4 bases, with 10 bases sitting between them. The CDR3, as DNA: TGCAGTGCTAGTCTGCCAGGTAATCAGCCCCAGCATTTT. Encoded protein: CSASLPGNQPQHF.

V is TRBV20-1 and J is TRBJ2-1; 7 nucleotides agree with TRBD2. This CDR3 is 14 amino acids long. CDR1 DFQATT and CDR2 SNEGSKA come from the germline V gene (reference sequence). V shed 6 bases, J shed 0 bases, and the junction held 5 bases outside the gene matches. Here the CDR3 reads CSAKLAFSYNEQFF. The CDR3, as DNA: TGCAGTGCCAAACTAGCGTTCTCCTACAATGAGCAGTTCTTC.

The table lists this clonotype with many counts. The genes are TRBV5-1 and TRBJ2-1, with 12 bases fitting TRBD1. Germline CDR1 and CDR2: SGHRS and YFSETQ. The CDR3 contains 13 residues. With 4 bases clipped from V and 8 bases from J, the junction kept 1 base outside the gene matches. The CDR3 here is CASSRDRGHEQFF. The CDR3 region has the DNA TGCGCCAGCAGCCGGGACAGGGGGCATGAGCAGTTCTTC.

This clonotype was picked up a small number of times. The rearrangement uses TRBV27 and TRBJ2-2, with a tentative D call TRBD2 (6 bases). In germline, CDR1 is MNHEY, CDR2 SMNVEV (reference sequence). Trimming shortened V by 1 base and J by 5 bases, and 11 bases separated the two germline ends. The CDR3 has 15 amino acids. In DNA form, the CDR3 reads TGTGCCAGCAGTTTATTGGGGGGACTGACCGGGGAGCTGTTTTTT. Residues: CASSLLGGLTGELFF.

The chain joins TRBV7-8 to TRBJ1-5, with D tentatively TRBD1 (5 bases). Germline CDR1 SGHVS, CDR2 FQNEAQ. V shed 2 bases and J shed 4 bases, with 21 bases lying between them. The CDR3 has 18 residues. The CDR3 here is CASSLHGARMTGNQPQHF. DNA of the CDR3: TGTGCCAGCAGCTTACATGGGGCCCGAATGACGGGGAATCAGCCCCAGCATTTT.

This clonotype was picked up a small number of times. This chain joins TRBV15 and TRBJ1-1; a possible D gene is TRBD1 (5 bases). This CDR3 is 14 amino acids long. Germline V gene data show CDR1 as LNHNV and CDR2 as YYDKDF (reference sequence). Between the trimmed V and J ends, which lost 1 base and 4 bases, there was a span of 10 bases. CDR3 amino acids: CATSRVHRTTEAFF. CDR3 coding DNA: TGTGCCACCAGCAGAGTGCACAGGACCACTGAAGCTTTCTTT.

This clonotype was recorded many times. The rearrangement links TRBV18 to TRBJ1-5; 7 bases agree with TRBD1. The V segment lost 0 bases and the J segment 7 bases; nucleotides outside the gene matches: 6. The CDR3 has 15 amino acids. In germline, CDR1 is KGHSH, CDR2 LQKENI. CDR3 sequence (DNA): TGTGCCAGCTCACCACCGGGACAGCAGGGACAGCCCCAGCATTTT. It yields the protein CASSPPGQQGQPQHF.